This TCR beta chain was identified during a study of control samples from healthy donors and cancer patients. Germline V gene lookup returns CDR1 GTSNPN and CDR2 SVGIG (reference sequence). The trim removed 3 bases at V and 1 base at J, leaving 4 bases unmatched. This CDR3 is 16 amino acids long. Assay: immunoSEQ multiplex PCR; the TCRdb copy retains only in-frame clones and omits some. The table shows 60,000 to 75,000 clones, with about 82% occurring only once. Sequencing used blood. The rearrangement links TRBV30 to TRBJ2-3; 13 bases match TRBD2. This TCR was recovered from a man aged 40-50 years in good health. CDR3 loop: CAWRLAGGGGTDTQYF. Written as DNA, the CDR3 is TGTGCCTGGAGACTAGCGGGAGGGGGGGGCACAGATACGCAGTATTTT.